This paragraph covers one T cell receptor (beta chain) sequence. With 4 bases removed from V and 4 bases from J, the gap between germline ends came to 20 bases. The germline CDR1 and CDR2 sequences are MNHEY and SVGAGI. The length of the CDR3 is 16 residues. The assay was immunoSEQ multiplex PCR, and TCRdb's table has in-frame clones only and misses some. The table has approximately 300,000 clones, more than 80% seen once. This specimen comes from a study of cytomegalovirus exposure and HLA in healthy donors. The chain is built from TRBV6-5 and TRBJ2-7; possibly TRBD1 for D (6 bases). Sequencing was carried out using PBMCs. This TCR derives from a woman aged 18-29 years in good health and CMV-seronegative. DNA of the CDR3: TGTGCCAGCAGTTCCCGGACAGCAATTACTCCTTACGAGCAGTACTTC. Protein sequence: CASSSRTAITPYEQYF.